A selection of T cell receptor beta chains follows, all from one sample in a study of regulatory T cells. TCRdb keeps only in-frame clones here, not all; method: immunoSEQ multiplex PCR. The sample shows about 17,000 clones, more than 65% of them seen only once. The material sequenced was conventional CD4+ T cells sorted from blood. The receptor source for this set is a person in their thirties with CD3G deficiency. The CDR3 runs from the conserved cysteine through the conserved F or W. The D gene is left open where the match is weak. The size of a clone is reported for some rows only, either as once, few or many, or as a class for expanded clones.

NA,TRBD1,TRBJ1-2,TRBV6-1,TGTGCCATTACATTGAAGGGGGCCAGCTACACCTTC,CAITLKGASYTF
NA,NA,TRBJ1-1,TRBV5-1,TGCGCCAGCAGCCCCCAAGACGGACAGAACTGGAACACTGAAGCTTTCTTT,CASSPQDGQNWNTEAFF
NA,TRBD2,TRBJ2-5,TRBV5-1,TGCGCCAGCAGCACGGGACTAGCGGGAAAGGGAATGAGAGAGACCCAGTACTTC,CASSTGLAGKGMRETQYF
NA,TRBD1,TRBJ2-7,TRBV6-6,TGTGCCAGCAGTTACGGGACAGGGGCCTCCTACGAGCAGTACTTC,CASSYGTGASYEQYF
NA,NA,TRBJ1-2,TRBV28,TGTGCCAGCAGCACAGGAAACTATGGCTACACCTTC,CASSTGNYGYTF
NA,NA,TRBJ2-3,TRBV28,TGTGCCAGCAGTGAGACGAGGGGTAGCACAGATACGCAGTATTTT,CASSETRGSTDTQYF
NA,NA,TRBJ2-4,TRBV7-9,TGTGCCAGCAGCCCTCCGGGCGAGGACATTCAGTACTTC,CASSPPGEDIQYF
NA,NA,TRBJ1-6,TRBV11-2,TGTGCCAGCAGCTTAGGGGCCAGGCGTTCACCCCTCCACTTT,CASSLGARRSPLHF
NA,NA,TRBJ1-1,TRBV27,TGTGCCAGCAGTTTATTGCCCGCGGTGGGCACTGAAGCTTTCTTT,CASSLLPAVGTEAFF
NA,TRBD1,TRBJ1-1,TRBV6-1,TGTGCCAGCAGTGAAGAATTAGACAGGGCCCTCCGGAACACTGAAGCTTTCTTT,CASSEELDRALRNTEAFF
once,TRBD2,TRBJ2-7,TRBV6-6,TGTGCCAGCAGTTCAAGCGGGAGCTCCTACGAGCAGTACTTC,CASSSSGSSYEQYF
NA,TRBD2,TRBJ2-5,TRBV5-1,TGCGCCAGCAGCTTGGGTACAGCGGGAGCTTCAGAGACCCAGTACTTC,CASSLGTAGASETQYF
NA,NA,TRBJ2-5,TRBV11-2,TGTGCCAGCAGCTTAGGTGTGTCCGGTGGGGAGACCCAGTACTTC,CASSLGVSGGETQYF
NA,TRBD1,TRBJ1-2,TRBV19,TGTGCCAGTAGCACGGGACAGGGATATGGCTACACCTTC,CASSTGQGYGYTF
few,NA,TRBJ1-1,TRBV28,TGTGCCAGCAGTTTAACCCACCCCCGGGGCGAAGCTTTCTTT,CASSLTHPRGEAFF
once,NA,TRBJ2-3,TRBV7-9,TGTGCCAGCAGCTTCCGTACAGATACGCAGTATTTT,CASSFRTDTQYF
NA,NA,TRBJ2-3,TRBV6-1,TGTGCCAGCAGTGAAGTCGGGGGACCCACAGATACGCAGTATTTT,CASSEVGGPTDTQYF
NA,NA,TRBJ1-5,TRBV28,TGTGCCAGCAGCCTACAGGGTAGGCGTCAGCCCCAGCATTTT,CASSLQGRRQPQHF
once,NA,TRBJ1-2,TRBV6-6,TGTGCCAGCAGCCCCGGGAGCCCGATCGAGGGCTACACCTTC,CASSPGSPIEGYTF
once,TRBD1,TRBJ2-5,TRBV7-9,TGTGCCAGCAGTCCGGGACAGGGTATACGATACCAAGAGACCCAGTACTTC,CASSPGQGIRYQETQYF
NA,TRBD2,TRBJ2-4,TRBV11-2,TGTGCCAGCAGCTTGCGCGGGGGGGCCTCCAAAAACATTCAGTACTTC,CASSLRGGASKNIQYF
NA,NA,TRBJ2-3,TRBV11-2,TGTGCCAGCAGCAGGGACCTCAACGCAGATACGCAGTATTTT,CASSRDLNADTQYF
NA,TRBD1,TRBJ2-7,TRBV5-1,TGCGCCAGCAGCTTGGGTGGGACAGGGTCCTACGAGCAGTACTTC,CASSLGGTGSYEQYF
NA,NA,TRBJ2-1,TRBV7-9,TGTGCCAGCAGCTTGATGCGCGTGCTACCCAAGAATGAGCAGTTCTTC,CASSLMRVLPKNEQFF
once,NA,TRBJ1-4,TRBV7-9,TGTGCCAGCAGCTTATCAGGGGCGCCGAAGGAAAAACTGTTTTTT,CASSLSGAPKEKLFF
NA,NA,TRBJ1-5,TRBV28,TGTGCCAGCAGTTTACGGGAGGGCTGGGGAAATCAGCCCCAGCATTTT,CASSLREGWGNQPQHF
once,TRBD2,TRBJ2-1,TRBV10-2,TGCGCCAACTCGAACGCTAGCGGGAATTCGGAGCAGTTCTTC,CANSNASGNSEQFF
NA,NA,TRBJ2-1,TRBV28,TGTGCCAGCAGTTCCAGACGGAATGAGCAGTTCTTC,CASSSRRNEQFF
NA,NA,TRBJ1-2,TRBV28,TGTGCCAGCAGTTCTGGTGGGCTGGGCCCTAGCTATGGCTACACCTTC,CASSSGGLGPSYGYTF
NA,NA,TRBJ2-2,TRBV6-1,TGTGCCAGCAATAGACACACCGGGGAGCTGTTTTTT,CASNRHTGELFF
NA,TRBD2,TRBJ2-2,TRBV28,TGTGCCAGCAGTCCCCCGGGAGGGATCGGGGAGCTGTTTTTT,CASSPPGGIGELFF
NA,TRBD1,TRBJ2-5,TRBV11-2,TGCGCCAGCAGCTTGTTACCCCGGGACAGGGGTAATCGTGGAGAGACCCAGTACTTC,CASSLLPRDRGNRGETQYF
few,NA,TRBJ1-6,TRBV28,TGTGCCAGCACCGCAGGGAGCACCTATAATTCACCCCTCCACTTT,CASTAGSTYNSPLHF
few,TRBD1,TRBJ2-7,TRBV18,TGTGCCAGCTCAGCCGACAGGGGTAGCTTCGAGCAGTACTTC,CASSADRGSFEQYF
NA,NA,TRBJ2-2,TRBV7-8,TGTGCCAGCAGCTCCCGGGAGCAAAACACCGGGGAGCTGTTTTTT,CASSSREQNTGELFF
NA,NA,TRBJ2-7,TRBV5-1,TGCGCCAGCAGCCAAGGGATGGGGCACGAGCAGTACTTC,CASSQGMGHEQYF
NA,NA,TRBJ1-2,TRBV7-2,TGTGCCAGCAGCTTACAGGGCCGTTTCCATGGCTACACCTTC,CASSLQGRFHGYTF
NA,NA,TRBJ1-4,TRBV7-9,TGTGCCAGCAGCTTGGCCATCGACAGCCGTAATGAAAAACTGTTTTTT,CASSLAIDSRNEKLFF
NA,NA,TRBJ1-2,TRBV6-1,TGTGCCAGCAGTGAAGAAAACCCCGGGGGCTACACCTTC,CASSEENPGGYTF
NA,TRBD2,TRBJ2-7,TRBV7-8,TGTGCCAGCAGCTTGGGACTAGCGGGATACGAGCAGTACTTC,CASSLGLAGYEQYF